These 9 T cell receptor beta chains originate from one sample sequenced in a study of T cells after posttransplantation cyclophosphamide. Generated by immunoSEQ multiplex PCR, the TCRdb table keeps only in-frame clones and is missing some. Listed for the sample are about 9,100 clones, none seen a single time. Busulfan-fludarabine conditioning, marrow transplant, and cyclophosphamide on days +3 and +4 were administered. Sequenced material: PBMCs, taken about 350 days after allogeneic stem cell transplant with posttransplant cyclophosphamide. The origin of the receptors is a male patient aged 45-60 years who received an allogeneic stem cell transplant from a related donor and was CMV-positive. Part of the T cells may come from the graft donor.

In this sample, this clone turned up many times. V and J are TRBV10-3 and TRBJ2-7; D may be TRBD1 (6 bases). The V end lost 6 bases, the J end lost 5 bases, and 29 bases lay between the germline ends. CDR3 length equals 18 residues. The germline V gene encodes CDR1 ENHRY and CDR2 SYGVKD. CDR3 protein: CAISASLLATGLAHEQYF. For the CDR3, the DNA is TGTGCCATCAGCGCCTCCCTCCTGGCAACAGGGTTGGCCCACGAGCAGTACTTC.

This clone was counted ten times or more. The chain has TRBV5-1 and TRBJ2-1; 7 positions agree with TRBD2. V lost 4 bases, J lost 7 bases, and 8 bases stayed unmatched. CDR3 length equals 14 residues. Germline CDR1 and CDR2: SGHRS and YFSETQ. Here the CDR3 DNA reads TGCGCCAGCAGCACGCAACCGGGACTAAATGAGCAGTTCTTC. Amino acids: CASSTQPGLNEQFF.

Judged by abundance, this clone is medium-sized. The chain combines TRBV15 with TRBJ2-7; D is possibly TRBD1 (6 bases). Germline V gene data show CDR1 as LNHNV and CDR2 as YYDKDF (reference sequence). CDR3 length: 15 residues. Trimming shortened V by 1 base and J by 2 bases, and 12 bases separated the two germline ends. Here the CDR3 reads CATSRGLTGAYEQYF. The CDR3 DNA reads TGTGCCACCAGCAGAGGCCTGACAGGAGCCTACGAGCAGTACTTC.

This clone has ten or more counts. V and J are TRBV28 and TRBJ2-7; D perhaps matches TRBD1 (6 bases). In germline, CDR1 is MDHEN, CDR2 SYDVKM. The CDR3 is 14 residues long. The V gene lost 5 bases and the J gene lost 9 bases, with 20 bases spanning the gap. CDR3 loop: CASSQSTYRVGQYF. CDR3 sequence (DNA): TGTGCCAGCAGTCAATCAACCTACAGGGTAGGGCAGTACTTC.

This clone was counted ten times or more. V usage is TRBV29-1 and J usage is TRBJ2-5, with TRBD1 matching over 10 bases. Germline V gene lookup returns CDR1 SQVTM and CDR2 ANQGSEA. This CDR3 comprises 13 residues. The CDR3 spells CTAATGGLVTQYF. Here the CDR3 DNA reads TGCACCGCGGCGACAGGGGGCTTAGTGACCCAGTACTTC.

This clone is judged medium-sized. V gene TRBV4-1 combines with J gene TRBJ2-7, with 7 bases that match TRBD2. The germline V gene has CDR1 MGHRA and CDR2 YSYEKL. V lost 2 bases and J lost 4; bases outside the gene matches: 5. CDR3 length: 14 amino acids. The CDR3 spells CASSQRLALYEQYF. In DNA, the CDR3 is TGCGCCAGCAGCCAACGACTAGCCCTTTACGAGCAGTACTTC.

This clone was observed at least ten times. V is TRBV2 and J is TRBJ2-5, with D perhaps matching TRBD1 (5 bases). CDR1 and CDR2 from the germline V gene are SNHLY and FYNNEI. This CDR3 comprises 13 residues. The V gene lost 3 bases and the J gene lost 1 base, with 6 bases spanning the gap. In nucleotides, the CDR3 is TGTGCCAGCAGTGACAGGGTCCAAGAGACCCAGTACTTC. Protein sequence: CASSDRVQETQYF.

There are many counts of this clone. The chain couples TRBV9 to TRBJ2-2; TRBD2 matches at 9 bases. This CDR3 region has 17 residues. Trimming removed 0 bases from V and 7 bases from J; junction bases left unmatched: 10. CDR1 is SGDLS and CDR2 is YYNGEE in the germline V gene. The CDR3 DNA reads TGTGCCAGCAGCGTAGTGGCCGCTGCGGGAGGGATCGGGGAGCTGTTTTTT. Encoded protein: CASSVVAAAGGIGELFF.

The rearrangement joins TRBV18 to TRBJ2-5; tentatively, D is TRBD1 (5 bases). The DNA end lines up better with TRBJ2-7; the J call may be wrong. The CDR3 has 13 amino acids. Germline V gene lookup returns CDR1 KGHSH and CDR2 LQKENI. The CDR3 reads CASSIQDGYEQYF. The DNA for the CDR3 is TGTGCCAGCTCAATACAGGACGGCTACGAGCAGTACTTC.